These 31 T cell receptor beta chains were sequenced from one sample in a study of CD8 T cells in Susac syndrome. With random hexamers, reverse transcription was performed on roughly 0.5 to 1 ug of RNA. TCRdb re-analysed the immunoSEQ multiplex PCR reads in MiXCR, keeping a single row per CDR3 protein. This sample has about 100,000 distinct CDR3 sequences; about 96% occur once, and the top ten carry 0.25% to 0.35%. The sequencing sample was made of CD8+ T cells from PBMCs. The receptors shown here come from a human donor with Susac syndrome.

The chain couples TRBV2 to TRBJ2-5, with D possibly matching TRBD1 (6 bases). The germline gives CDR1 SNHLY, CDR2 FYNNEI. Deletions cut 6 bases from V and 10 bases from J, with 18 bases between. CDR3 length equals 13 residues. In DNA, the CDR3 is TGTGCCAGCAGGCCGGAGGACAGTACCCTCCAGTACTTC. It specifies CASRPEDSTLQYF.

V gene TRBV15 combines with J gene TRBJ2-3; D possibly matches TRBD1 or TRBD2 (5 bases each). Germline V gives CDR1 LNHNV, CDR2 YYDKDF (reference sequence). The CDR3 has 15 amino acids. Trimming pared 0 bases from V and 4 bases from J, leaving 11 bases between. CDR3: CATSREEGPPDTQYF. CDR3 in DNA: TGTGCCACCAGCAGAGAAGAGGGGCCGCCAGATACGCAGTATTTT.

The chain links TRBV4-1 to TRBJ2-7; TRBD2 matches 9 bases. The CDR3 length is 15 residues. V was pared by 5 bases and J by 4 bases, with 9 bases of the junction left unmatched. Germline CDR1 is MGHRA and CDR2 is YSYEKL. This CDR3 is CASSSSGTSTYEQYF. CDR3 bases: TGCGCCAGCAGCTCGTCGGGGACTAGCACGTACGAGCAGTACTTC.

V is TRBV20-1 and J is TRBJ2-2; maybe TRBD1 (6 bases). Germline-derived CDR1 and CDR2 are DFQATT and SNEGSKA (reference sequence). The CDR3 extends over 13 amino acids. With 4 bases removed from V and 8 bases from J, the gap between germline ends came to 14 bases. The CDR3 reads CSAIGQFKGELFF. In DNA, the CDR3 is TGCAGTGCTATCGGACAGTTTAAGGGGGAGCTGTTTTTT.

The rearrangement joins TRBV9 to TRBJ2-1; the match to TRBD2 covers 11 bases. Trimming took 3 bases from V and 10 from J; bases not matched to a gene: 0. The germline gives CDR1 SGDLS, CDR2 YYNGEE. CDR3 length: 12 residues. CDR3 nucleotides: TGTGCCAGCAGCGGACTAGCGGGGGAGCAGTTCTTC. The encoded protein is CASSGLAGEQFF.

This chain links TRBV20-1 with TRBJ2-3; D gene ambiguous. CDR1 and CDR2 (germline): DFQATT, SNEGSKA (reference sequence). Trimming pared 6 bases from V and 0 bases from J, leaving 7 bases between. CDR3 size: 12 residues. The DNA for the CDR3 is TGCAGTGCCTCGACGAGCACAGATACGCAGTATTTT. It specifies CSASTSTDTQYF.

The rearrangement joins TRBV28 to TRBJ2-7, with TRBD2 as a possible D gene (7 bases). The V end was cut by 7 bases, the J end by 5 bases, with 21 bases between. The length of the CDR3 is 15 residues. The germline V gene encodes CDR1 MDHEN and CDR2 SYDVKM. The CDR3 here is CASTPQGGGPDEQYF. As DNA, the CDR3 is TGTGCCAGCACCCCCCAAGGGGGAGGGCCCGACGAGCAGTACTTC.

The chain is built from TRBV29-1 and TRBJ2-1; 8 bases fit TRBD2. Germline CDR1 SQVTM, CDR2 ANQGSEA. V was clipped by 2 bases and J by 8 bases; unmatched bases: 8. The CDR3 runs 14 residues. Written as DNA, the CDR3 is TGCAGCGTTGAACCAAGCGGGAGAGAGGATGAGCAGTTCTTC. Its protein product is CSVEPSGREDEQFF.

The chain carries TRBV7-9 and TRBJ1-6; the match to TRBD1 covers 7 bases. The CDR3 spans 14 residues. CDR1 is SEHNR and CDR2 is FQNEAQ in the germline V gene (reference sequence). V shed 9 bases, J shed 6 bases, and the junction held 8 bases outside the gene matches. CDR3 sequence (DNA): TGTGCCAGTAGTAGGGGACAGCTTAATTCACCCCTCCACTTT. It translates to CASSRGQLNSPLHF.

This clonotype was recorded only once. The chain couples TRBV10-3 to TRBJ2-5, with D possibly being TRBD1 or TRBD2 (5 bases each). Trimming pared 4 bases from V and 2 bases from J, leaving 14 bases between. Germline-derived CDR1 and CDR2 are ENHRY and SYGVKD. The CDR3 extends over 15 amino acids. The CDR3 coding sequence is TGTGCCATCAGTGGGGCCGGGACGGAACAAGAGACCCAGTACTTC. It is translated as CAISGAGTEQETQYF.

This clonotype was counted once. The chain carries TRBV28 and TRBJ2-3, with D unresolved. The germline V gene encodes CDR1 MDHEN and CDR2 SYDVKM. Trimming cost V 5 bases and J 0 bases, with 9 bases left between them. The CDR3 extends over 14 amino acids. The CDR3: CASSSLGSTDTQYF. The DNA of the CDR3 is TGTGCCAGCAGTAGCCTGGGCAGCACAGATACGCAGTATTTT.

This clonotype has only one observation. The chain uses TRBV20-1 and TRBJ2-7; D tentatively fits TRBD1 or TRBD2 (5 bases each). CDR1 DFQATT and CDR2 SNEGSKA come from the germline V gene (reference sequence). The CDR3 is 15 amino acids. Deletions cut 0 bases from V and 5 bases from J, with 17 bases between. The CDR3 here is CSARDLLRGADEQYF. The DNA for the CDR3 is TGCAGTGCTAGAGATCTTTTGAGGGGAGCGGACGAGCAGTACTTC.

The CDR3 DNA follows: TGTGCCAGCAGAGACACCGCTTCCAGCTCCTACAATGAGCAGTTCTTC. Translating gives CASRDTASSSYNEQFF. The chain recombines TRBV28 with TRBJ2-1; D uncertain. The germline CDR1 and CDR2 sequences are MDHEN and SYDVKM. The CDR3 length is 16 residues. Deletions cut 6 bases from V and 0 bases from J, with 15 bases between.

This clonotype was seen once. This CDR3 is CAISDRDSNEQFF. The CDR3 DNA is TGTGCCATCAGTGATAGGGACAGCAATGAGCAGTTCTTC. The gene calls are TRBV10-3 and TRBJ2-1, with 7 bases aligning to TRBD1. CDR3 length: 13 amino acids. Losses at the gene ends were 3 bases for V and 6 bases for J; bases not matched to a gene: 2. In germline, CDR1 is ENHRY, CDR2 SYGVKD.

The chain joins TRBV5-4 to TRBJ1-1; D gene unclear. The CDR3 is 15 residues long. Trimming took 4 bases from V and 6 from J, leaving 19 bases between them. The germline CDR1 and CDR2 sequences are SGHNT and YYREEE (reference sequence). The CDR3 here is CASSPGGLSGSEAFF. CDR3 nucleotide sequence: TGTGCCAGCAGCCCGGGAGGGTTATCGGGGTCTGAAGCTTTCTTT.

The rearrangement links TRBV4-1 to TRBJ2-1; 8 bases match TRBD2. V dropped 5 bases and J dropped 13; count of bases not matched to a gene: 13. The CDR3 sequence is 14 residues long. The germline V gene encodes CDR1 MGHRA and CDR2 YSYEKL. The CDR3 nucleotides read TGCGCCAGCAGCAAAGTGGGACTAGAGGTTCAACAGTTCTTC. Protein sequence: CASSKVGLEVQQFF.

J is TRBJ2-5 and V is TRBV20-1; the match to TRBD2 covers 7 bases. Germline assignment: CDR1 DFQATT and CDR2 SNEGSKA (reference sequence). Losses at the gene ends were 1 base for V and 2 bases for J; bases not matched to a gene: 10. The CDR3 is 16 amino acids. This CDR3 reads CSARGGVFGGQETQYF. The DNA of the CDR3 is TGCAGTGCTAGAGGGGGGGTCTTCGGGGGGCAAGAGACCCAGTACTTC.

This clonotype has only a few counts. The V and J genes are TRBV11-2 and TRBJ2-7; a possible D gene is TRBD1 (6 bases). CDR1 and CDR2 (germline): SGHAT, FQNNGV. This CDR3 is built from 13 residues. Trimming left V 1 base short and J 7 bases short, with 11 bases between. This chain's CDR3 is CASSLGSGDEQYF. DNA for the CDR3: TGTGCCAGCAGCTTAGGTTCAGGGGATGAGCAGTACTTC.

This chain links TRBV11-2 with TRBJ2-1, with D perhaps matching TRBD1 (5 bases). Germline CDR1 reads SGHAT; CDR2 reads FQNNGV. The CDR3 contains 15 residues. V was cut by 4 bases and J by 6 bases, with 16 bases left in between. The CDR3 region is CASSWAGNIGNEQFF. CDR3 DNA sequence: TGTGCCAGCAGCTGGGCAGGGAATATTGGCAATGAGCAGTTCTTC.

The chain recombines TRBV12-3 or TRBV12-4 with TRBJ1-4; D not certain. This CDR3 spans 15 amino acids. The V and J ends lost 1 base and 1 base respectively, with 7 bases between them. The CDR3, as DNA: TGTGCCAGCAGTTTAGGGCATGGAACTAATGAAAAACTGTTTTTT. Amino acids: CASSLGHGTNEKLFF.

V usage is TRBV19 and J usage is TRBJ2-3; possibly TRBD1 for D (6 bases). CDR3 length: 15 amino acids. Deletions cut 3 bases from V and 2 bases from J, with 12 bases between. In germline, CDR1 is LNHDA, CDR2 SQIVND (reference sequence). The CDR3 nucleotides are TGTGCCAGTAGTATCCGGGACACCCACACAGATACGCAGTATTTT. Residues: CASSIRDTHTDTQYF.

V and J are TRBV23-1 and TRBJ2-7; D is uncertain. TRBV23-1 is identified as an open reading frame with a role that is uncertain. The CDR3 extends over 9 amino acids. CDR3 amino acids: CADDYEQYF. The CDR3 DNA reads TGCGCGGACGACTACGAGCAGTACTTC.

The chain recombines TRBV11-2 with TRBJ2-6; TRBD1 aligns across 9 bases. This CDR3 region has 16 residues. CDR1 and CDR2 (germline): SGHAT, FQNNGV. Unmatched junction bases numbered 2, after V lost 4 bases and J lost 1 base. CDR3 sequence: CASSSGTGSGANVLTF. The CDR3 DNA reads as TGTGCCAGCAGCTCCGGGACAGGGTCTGGGGCCAACGTCCTGACTTTC. The variable domain in full, with the rest retrieved from reference TRBV11-2 and TRBJ2-6, is EAGVAQSPRYKIIEKRQSVAFWCNPISGHATLYWYQQILGQGPKLLIQFQNNGVVDDSQLPKDRFSAERLKGVDSTLKIQPAKLEDSAVYLCASSSGTGSGANVLTFGAGSRLTVL.

The CDR3 DNA reads as TGCAGTGCTAGGGCAGATACCTACGAGCAGTACTTC. It is translated as CSARADTYEQYF. This chain connects TRBV20-1 to TRBJ2-7; no definite D call. Germline V CDR1 and CDR2: DFQATT, SNEGSKA (reference sequence). The CDR3 is made up of 12 amino acids. V was cut by 3 bases and J by 2 bases, with 8 bases left in between.

The J gene is TRBJ2-5, the V gene TRBV18, with TRBD1 identical over 7 bases. V shed 2 bases and J 5 bases; nucleotides not matched to a gene: 5. From germline, CDR1 is KGHSH and CDR2 LQKENI. This CDR3 is 14 amino acids long. This CDR3 reads CASSPSGQRETQYF. CDR3 nucleotides: TGTGCCAGCTCACCATCGGGACAGAGGGAGACCCAGTACTTC.

V is TRBV2 and J is TRBJ2-7; 7 bases map to TRBD2. This CDR3 comprises 13 residues. Germline values: CDR1 SNHLY, CDR2 FYNNEI. With V trimmed by 4 bases and J by 4 bases, 4 bases remained unmatched. CDR3 amino acids: CASSGMGGYEQYF. CDR3 bases: TGTGCCAGCAGTGGGATGGGAGGGTACGAGCAGTACTTC.

J is TRBJ1-4 and V is TRBV6-5; D possibly corresponds to TRBD1 (6 bases). CDR1 MNHEY and CDR2 SVGAGI come from the germline V gene. There are 14 residues in the CDR3. V gave up 7 bases and J gave up 8 bases, with 17 bases separating them. The CDR3 is CASKQQGLGEKLFF. CDR3 bases: TGTGCCAGCAAACAACAGGGACTGGGGGAAAAACTGTTTTTT.

The J gene is TRBJ1-5, the V gene TRBV20-1, with D possibly matching TRBD1 (5 bases). The V and J ends lost 3 bases and 7 bases respectively, with 13 bases between them. This CDR3 has 13 amino acids. CDR1 and CDR2 (germline): DFQATT, SNEGSKA (reference sequence). The chain's CDR3 is CSASIGAPQPQHF. The CDR3 coding sequence is TGCAGTGCTAGTATAGGGGCCCCACAGCCCCAGCATTTT.

CDR3 residues: CATSVGDGRGTDTQYF. In nucleotides, the CDR3 is TGTGCCACCAGTGTAGGGGACGGAAGGGGGACAGATACGCAGTATTTT. The chain is built from TRBV24-1 and TRBJ2-3; D possibly corresponds to TRBD1 (6 bases). The CDR3 runs 16 residues. Deletions cut 5 bases from V and 3 bases from J, with 17 bases between. Germline V gene sequence: CDR1 KGHDR, CDR2 SFDVKD.

The J gene is TRBJ2-2, the V gene TRBV4-1; 7 positions agree with TRBD1. This CDR3 region has 16 residues. Unmatched junction bases numbered 7, after V lost 0 bases and J lost 6 bases. Germline CDR1 and CDR2: MGHRA and YSYEKL. This chain's CDR3 is CASSQDNRGWAGELFF. CDR3 DNA: TGCGCCAGCAGCCAAGATAACAGGGGATGGGCCGGGGAGCTGTTTTTT.

The V and J genes are TRBV25-1 and TRBJ2-7; no definite D call. CDR3 length: 16 residues. From germline, CDR1 is MGHDK and CDR2 SYGVNS. V shed 2 bases and J shed 1 base, with 15 bases lying between them. The CDR3 DNA reads TGTGCCAGCAGTGAAGCAAGTCGCGAAATTTCCTACGAGCAGTACTTC. It is translated as CASSEASREISYEQYF.